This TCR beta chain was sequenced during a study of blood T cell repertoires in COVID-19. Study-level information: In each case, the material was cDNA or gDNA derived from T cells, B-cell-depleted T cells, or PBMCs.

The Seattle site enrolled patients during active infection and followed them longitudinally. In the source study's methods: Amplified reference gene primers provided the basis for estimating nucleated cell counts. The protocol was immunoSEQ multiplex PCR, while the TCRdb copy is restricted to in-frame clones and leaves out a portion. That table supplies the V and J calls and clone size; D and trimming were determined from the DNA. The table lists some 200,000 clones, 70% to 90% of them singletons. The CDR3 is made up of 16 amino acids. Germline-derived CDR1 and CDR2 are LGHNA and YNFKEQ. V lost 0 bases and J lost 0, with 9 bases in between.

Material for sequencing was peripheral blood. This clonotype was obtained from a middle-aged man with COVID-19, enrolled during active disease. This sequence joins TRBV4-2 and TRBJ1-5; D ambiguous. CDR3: CASSQDVQISNQPQHF. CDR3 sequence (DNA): TGTGCCAGCAGCCAAGATGTCCAAATTAGCAATCAGCCCCAGCATTTT.